This TCR beta chain originates from a study of Ad26.COV2.S vaccination and SARS-CoV-2 variants. Using immunoSEQ multiplex PCR, the repertoire was profiled, and TCRdb retains in-frame clones only, with some absent. The data contain roughly 680,000 clones, 89% of them singletons. Germline assignment: CDR1 SGHRS and CDR2 YFSETQ. J lost 0 bases, V lost 4 bases, and 6 bases had no gene match. The CDR3 is made up of 15 amino acids. Treatment described: about 20 received Ad26.COV2.S at low or high dose, single or two shots; a few received placebo; per-sample allocation not given. Specimens were obtained on day 63 following the first vaccine or placebo injection.

This TCR derives from a person aged 18-65 years who received the Ad26.COV2.S COVID-19 vaccine or a placebo. Sequenced here: peripheral blood, sampled in a trial of Ad26.COV2.S vaccine versus placebo. The chain carries TRBV5-1 and TRBJ2-7; 8 positions agree with TRBD1. The CDR3 DNA reads TGCGCCAGCAGCCATCCCGGACAGGGCTCCTACGAGCAGTACTTC. This translates into CASSHPGQGSYEQYF.